Shown below are 4 T cell receptor beta chains from a single sample sequenced in a study of blood T cell repertoires in COVID-19. The repertoire was sequenced with immunoSEQ multiplex PCR; TCRdb's copy has only in-frame clones and lacks some. The sample holds about 300,000 clones; 85% to 90% are singletons and the top ten take 1.3%. The source material was peripheral blood. The receptors come from a man aged 65 to 85 with acute or convalescent COVID-19.

V usage is TRBV28 and J usage is TRBJ2-1, with 9 positions matching TRBD2. The CDR3 covers 15 residues. V shed 3 bases and J 6 bases; nucleotides not matched to a gene: 6. Germline V gene lookup returns CDR1 MDHEN and CDR2 SYDVKM. The CDR3: CASSFQREDGNEQFF. The CDR3 DNA follows: TGTGCCAGCAGTTTCCAGCGGGAGGATGGCAATGAGCAGTTCTTC.

The chain carries TRBV20-1 and TRBJ1-5; the D is unclear. Trimming cost V 3 bases and J 6 bases, with 9 bases left between them. CDR1 and CDR2 from the germline V gene are DFQATT and SNEGSKA (reference sequence). The CDR3 covers 12 residues. The CDR3 nucleotides are TGCAGTGCTAGTACGGGGAGTCAGCCCCAGCATTTT. This translates into CSASTGSQPQHF.

The rearrangement links TRBV24-1 to TRBJ2-1; TRBD1 might be the D (6 bases). This CDR3 contains 15 residues. Looked up from germline, CDR1 is KGHDR and CDR2 is SFDVKD. The V gene lost 2 bases and the J gene lost 3 bases, with 10 bases spanning the gap. DNA for the CDR3: TGTGCCACCAGTGATTGGGGCAGGGGCTACAATGAGCAGTTCTTC. The encoded protein is CATSDWGRGYNEQFF.

This chain connects TRBV9 to TRBJ2-3; no firm D call. CDR3 length: 15 residues. V was trimmed by 6 bases and J by 1 base, leaving 15 bases between them. Germline assignment: CDR1 SGDLS and CDR2 YYNGEE. The CDR3 DNA reads TGTGCCAGCAAAAGAGAGCCTTTCGGCACAGATACGCAGTATTTT. Translation: CASKREPFGTDTQYF.